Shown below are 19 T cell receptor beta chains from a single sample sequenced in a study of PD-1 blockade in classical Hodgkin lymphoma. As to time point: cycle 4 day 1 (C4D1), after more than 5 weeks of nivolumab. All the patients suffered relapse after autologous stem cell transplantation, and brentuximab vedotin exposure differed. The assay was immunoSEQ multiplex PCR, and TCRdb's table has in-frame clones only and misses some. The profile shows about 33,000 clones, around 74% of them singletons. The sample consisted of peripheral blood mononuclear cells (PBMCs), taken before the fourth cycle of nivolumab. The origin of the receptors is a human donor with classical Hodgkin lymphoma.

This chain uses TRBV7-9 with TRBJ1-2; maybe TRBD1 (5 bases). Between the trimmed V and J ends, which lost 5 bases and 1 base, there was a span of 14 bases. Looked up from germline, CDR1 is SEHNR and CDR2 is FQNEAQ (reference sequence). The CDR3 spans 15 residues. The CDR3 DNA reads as TGTGCCAGCAGCCGGGACGGACAACTTAACTATGGCTACACCTTC. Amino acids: CASSRDGQLNYGYTF.

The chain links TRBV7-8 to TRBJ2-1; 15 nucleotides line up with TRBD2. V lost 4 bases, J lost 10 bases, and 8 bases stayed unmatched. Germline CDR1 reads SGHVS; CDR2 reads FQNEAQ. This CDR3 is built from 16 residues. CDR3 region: CASSSGTSGGIGEQFF. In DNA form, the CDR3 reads TGTGCCAGCAGCTCCGGGACTAGCGGGGGGATAGGAGAGCAGTTCTTC. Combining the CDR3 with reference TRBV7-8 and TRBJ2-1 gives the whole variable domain GAGVSQSPRYKVAKRGQDVALRCDPISGHVSLFWYQQALGQGPEFLTYFQNEAQLDKSGLPSDRFFAERPEGSVSTLKIQRTQQEDSAVYLCASSSGTSGGIGEQFFGPGTRLTVL.

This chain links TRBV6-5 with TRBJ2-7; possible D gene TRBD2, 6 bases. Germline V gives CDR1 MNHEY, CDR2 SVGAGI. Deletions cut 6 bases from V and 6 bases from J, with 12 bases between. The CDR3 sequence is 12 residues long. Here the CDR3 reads CASSLLGGEQYF. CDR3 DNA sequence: TGTGCCAGCAGCCTCCTGGGGGGCGAGCAGTACTTC.

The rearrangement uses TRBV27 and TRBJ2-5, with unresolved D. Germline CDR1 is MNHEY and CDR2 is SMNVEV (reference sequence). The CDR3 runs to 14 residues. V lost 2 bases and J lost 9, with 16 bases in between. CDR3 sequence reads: CASSLRADGTAQYF. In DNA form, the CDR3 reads TGTGCCAGCAGTTTAAGGGCGGACGGCACGGCCCAGTACTTC.

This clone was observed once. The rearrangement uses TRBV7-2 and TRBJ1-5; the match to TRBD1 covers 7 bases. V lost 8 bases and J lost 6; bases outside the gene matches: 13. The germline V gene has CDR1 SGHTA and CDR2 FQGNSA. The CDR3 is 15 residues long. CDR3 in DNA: TGTGCCAGCGACCCGGGGGGAGGGGGCGGTCAGCCCCAGCATTTT. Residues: CASDPGGGGGQPQHF.

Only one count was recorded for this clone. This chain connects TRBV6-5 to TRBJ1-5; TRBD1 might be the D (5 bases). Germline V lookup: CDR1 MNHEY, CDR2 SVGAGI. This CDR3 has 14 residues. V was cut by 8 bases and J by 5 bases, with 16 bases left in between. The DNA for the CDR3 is TGTGCCAGCCTACCTAGCAGGGCCCATCAGCCCCAGCATTTT. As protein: CASLPSRAHQPQHF.

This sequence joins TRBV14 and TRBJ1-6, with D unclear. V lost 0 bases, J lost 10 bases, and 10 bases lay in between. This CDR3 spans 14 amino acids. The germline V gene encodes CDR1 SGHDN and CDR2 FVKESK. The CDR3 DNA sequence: TGTGCCAGCAGCCAAGATTTTGGAGTCTCACCCCTCCACTTT. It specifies CASSQDFGVSPLHF.

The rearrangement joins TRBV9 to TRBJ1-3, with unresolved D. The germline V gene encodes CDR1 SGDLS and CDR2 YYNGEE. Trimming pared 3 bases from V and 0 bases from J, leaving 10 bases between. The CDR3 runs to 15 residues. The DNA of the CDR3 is TGTGCCAGCAGCGCTTGGAGTAGCTCTGGAAACACCATATATTTT. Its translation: CASSAWSSSGNTIYF.

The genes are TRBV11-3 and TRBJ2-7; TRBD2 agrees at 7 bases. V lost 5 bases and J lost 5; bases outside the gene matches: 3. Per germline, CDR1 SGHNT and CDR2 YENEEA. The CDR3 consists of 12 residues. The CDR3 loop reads CASSRGGNEQYF. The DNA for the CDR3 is TGTGCCAGCAGCAGGGGAGGGAACGAGCAGTACTTC.

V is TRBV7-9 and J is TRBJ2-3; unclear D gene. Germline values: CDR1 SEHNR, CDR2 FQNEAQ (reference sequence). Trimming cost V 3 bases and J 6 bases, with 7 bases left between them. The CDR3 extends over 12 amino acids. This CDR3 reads CASSFVRDTQYF. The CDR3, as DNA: TGTGCCAGCAGCTTTGTCCGGGATACGCAGTATTTT.

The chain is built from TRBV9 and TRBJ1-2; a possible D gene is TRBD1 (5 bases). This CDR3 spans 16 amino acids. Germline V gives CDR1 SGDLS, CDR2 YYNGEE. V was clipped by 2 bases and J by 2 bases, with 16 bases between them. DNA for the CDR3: TGTGCCAGCAGCGTGGGTGCTGGCGGGGGGAACTATGGCTACACCTTC. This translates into CASSVGAGGGNYGYTF.

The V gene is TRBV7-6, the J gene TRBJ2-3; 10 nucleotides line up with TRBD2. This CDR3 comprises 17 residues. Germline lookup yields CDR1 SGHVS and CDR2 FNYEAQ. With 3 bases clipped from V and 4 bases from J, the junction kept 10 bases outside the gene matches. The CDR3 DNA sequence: TGTGCCAGCAGCTTCCCTCAGACTAGCGGGCAACCAGATACGCAGTATTTT. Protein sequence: CASSFPQTSGQPDTQYF.

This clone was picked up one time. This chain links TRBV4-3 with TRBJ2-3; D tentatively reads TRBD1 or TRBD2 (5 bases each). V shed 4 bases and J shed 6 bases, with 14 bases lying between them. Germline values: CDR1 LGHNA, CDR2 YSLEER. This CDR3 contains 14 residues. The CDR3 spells CASSLLVGADTQYF. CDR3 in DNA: TGCGCCAGCAGCCTACTTGTCGGGGCGGATACGCAGTATTTT.

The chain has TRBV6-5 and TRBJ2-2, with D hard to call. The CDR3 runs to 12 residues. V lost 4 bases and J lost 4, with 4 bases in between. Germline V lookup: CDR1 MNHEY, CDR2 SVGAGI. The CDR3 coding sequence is TGTGCCAGCAGTTTGGGCACCGGGGAGCTGTTTTTT. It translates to CASSLGTGELFF.

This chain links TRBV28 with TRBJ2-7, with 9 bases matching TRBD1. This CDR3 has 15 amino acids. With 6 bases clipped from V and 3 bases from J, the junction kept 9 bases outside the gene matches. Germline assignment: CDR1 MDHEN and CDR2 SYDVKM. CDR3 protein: CASSPGTGYYYEQYF. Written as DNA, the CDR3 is TGTGCCAGCAGCCCCGGGACAGGGTATTACTACGAGCAGTACTTC.

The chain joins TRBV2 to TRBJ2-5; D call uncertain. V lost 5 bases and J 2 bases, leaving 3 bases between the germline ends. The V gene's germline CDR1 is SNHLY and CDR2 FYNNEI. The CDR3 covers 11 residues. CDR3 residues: CASSSQETQYF. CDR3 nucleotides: TGTGCCAGCAGTTCGCAAGAGACCCAGTACTTC.

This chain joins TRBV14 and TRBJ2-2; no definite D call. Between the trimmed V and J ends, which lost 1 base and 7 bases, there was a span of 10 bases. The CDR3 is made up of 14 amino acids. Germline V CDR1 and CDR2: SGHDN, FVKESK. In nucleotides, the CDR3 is TGTGCCAGCAGCCAAGCTCTGGTCTACGGGGAGCTGTTTTTT. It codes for CASSQALVYGELFF.

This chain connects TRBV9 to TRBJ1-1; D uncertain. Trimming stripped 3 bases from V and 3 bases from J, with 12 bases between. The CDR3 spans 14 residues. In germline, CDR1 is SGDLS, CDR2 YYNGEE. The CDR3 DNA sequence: TGTGCCAGCAGCGCCCCTCCTGGGGACACTGAAGCTTTCTTT. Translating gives CASSAPPGDTEAFF.

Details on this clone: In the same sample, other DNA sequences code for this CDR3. Written as DNA, the CDR3 is TGTGCCAGCAGCTTATCCTACGAGCAGTACTTC. Translating gives CASSLSYEQYF. The chain uses TRBV7-2 and TRBJ2-7; D is uncertain. Per the germline V gene, CDR1 is SGHTA and CDR2 is FQGNSA. The CDR3 has 11 amino acids. V lost 2 bases, J lost 1 base, and 0 bases lay in between.